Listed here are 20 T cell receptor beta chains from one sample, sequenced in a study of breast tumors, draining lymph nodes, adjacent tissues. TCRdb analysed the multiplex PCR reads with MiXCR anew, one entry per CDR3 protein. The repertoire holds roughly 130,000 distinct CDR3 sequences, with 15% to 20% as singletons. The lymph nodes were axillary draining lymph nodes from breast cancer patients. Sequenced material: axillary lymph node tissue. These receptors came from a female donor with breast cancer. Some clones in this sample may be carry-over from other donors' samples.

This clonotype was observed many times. The CDR3 nucleotides read TGTGCCTGGAGTGAAGGGGGCAAAGAGACCCAGTACTTC. This sequence encodes CAWSEGGKETQYF. The rearrangement joins TRBV30 to TRBJ2-5, with 7 bases lining up with TRBD1. This CDR3 has 13 amino acids. Germline V CDR1 and CDR2: GTSNPN, SVGIG (reference sequence). The V gene end was trimmed by 1 base and the J gene end by 3 bases; junction bases not matched to a gene: 2.

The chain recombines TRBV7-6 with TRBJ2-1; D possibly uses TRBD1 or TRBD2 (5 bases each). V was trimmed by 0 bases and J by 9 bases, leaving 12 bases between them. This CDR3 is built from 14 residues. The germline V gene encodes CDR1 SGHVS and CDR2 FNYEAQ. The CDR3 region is CASSLASSGGEQFF. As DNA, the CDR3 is TGTGCCAGCAGCTTAGCCTCCAGTGGGGGTGAGCAGTTCTTC.

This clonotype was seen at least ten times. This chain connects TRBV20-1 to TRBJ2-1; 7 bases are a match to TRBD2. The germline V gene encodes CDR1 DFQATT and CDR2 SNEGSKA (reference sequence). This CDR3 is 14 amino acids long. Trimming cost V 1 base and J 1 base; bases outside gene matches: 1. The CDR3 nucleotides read TGCAGTGCTAGAGGGGGGGGTTCCTACAATGAGCAGTTCTTC. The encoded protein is CSARGGGSYNEQFF.

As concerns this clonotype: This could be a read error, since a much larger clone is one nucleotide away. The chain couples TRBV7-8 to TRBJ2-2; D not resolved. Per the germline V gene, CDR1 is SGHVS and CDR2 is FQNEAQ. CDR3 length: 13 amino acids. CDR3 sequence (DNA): TGTGTCAGCAGCACCTCATTGGCCGGGGAGCTGTTTTTT. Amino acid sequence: CVSSTSLAGELFF.

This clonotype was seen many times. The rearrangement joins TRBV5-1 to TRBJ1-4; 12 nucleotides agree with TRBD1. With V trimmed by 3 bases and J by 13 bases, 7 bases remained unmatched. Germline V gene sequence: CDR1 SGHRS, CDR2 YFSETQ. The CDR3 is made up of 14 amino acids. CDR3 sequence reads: CASSSAGTGGGLFF. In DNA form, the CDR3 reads TGCGCCAGCAGCTCGGCCGGGACAGGGGGCGGACTGTTTTTT.

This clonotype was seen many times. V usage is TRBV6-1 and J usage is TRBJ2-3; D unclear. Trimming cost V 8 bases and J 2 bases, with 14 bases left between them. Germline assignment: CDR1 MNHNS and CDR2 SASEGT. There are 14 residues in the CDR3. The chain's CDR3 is CASLRVGVTDTQYF. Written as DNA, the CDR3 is TGTGCCAGCCTCCGGGTGGGTGTCACAGATACGCAGTATTTT.

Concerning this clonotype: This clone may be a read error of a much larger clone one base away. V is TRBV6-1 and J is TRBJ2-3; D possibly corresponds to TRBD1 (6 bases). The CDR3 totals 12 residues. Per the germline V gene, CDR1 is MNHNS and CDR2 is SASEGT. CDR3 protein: CAGSPGADTQYF. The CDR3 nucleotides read TGTGCCGGCAGCCCAGGGGCAGATACGCAGTATTTT.

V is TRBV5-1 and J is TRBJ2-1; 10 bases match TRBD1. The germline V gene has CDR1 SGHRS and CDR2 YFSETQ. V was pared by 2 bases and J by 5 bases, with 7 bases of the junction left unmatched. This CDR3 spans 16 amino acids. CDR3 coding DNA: TGCGCCAGCAGCTTCTCGGGACAGGGGATGGACAATGAGCAGTTCTTC. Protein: CASSFSGQGMDNEQFF.

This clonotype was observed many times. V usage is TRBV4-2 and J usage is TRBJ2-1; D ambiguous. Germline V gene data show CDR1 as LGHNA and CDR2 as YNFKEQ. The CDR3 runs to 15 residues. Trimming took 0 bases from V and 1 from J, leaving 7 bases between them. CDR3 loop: CASSQDPDSYNEQFF. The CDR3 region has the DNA TGTGCCAGCAGCCAAGATCCGGATTCCTACAATGAGCAGTTCTTC.

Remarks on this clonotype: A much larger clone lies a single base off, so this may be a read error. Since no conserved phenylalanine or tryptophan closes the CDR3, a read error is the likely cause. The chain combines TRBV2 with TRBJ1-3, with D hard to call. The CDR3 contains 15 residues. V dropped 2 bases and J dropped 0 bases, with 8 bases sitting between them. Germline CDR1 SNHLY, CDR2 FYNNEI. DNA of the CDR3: TGTGCCAGCAGTGAAAGTCTTTTCTCTGGAAACACCATATATTCT. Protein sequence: CASSESLFSGNTIYS.

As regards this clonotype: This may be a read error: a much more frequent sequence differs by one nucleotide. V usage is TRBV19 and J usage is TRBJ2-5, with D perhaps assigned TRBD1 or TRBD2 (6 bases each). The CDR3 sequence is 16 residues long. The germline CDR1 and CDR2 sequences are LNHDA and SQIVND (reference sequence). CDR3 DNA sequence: TGTGCCAGTAGTAGGAGGGGGGCTCGGTACCAAGAGACCCGGTACTTC. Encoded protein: CASSRRGARYQETRYF.

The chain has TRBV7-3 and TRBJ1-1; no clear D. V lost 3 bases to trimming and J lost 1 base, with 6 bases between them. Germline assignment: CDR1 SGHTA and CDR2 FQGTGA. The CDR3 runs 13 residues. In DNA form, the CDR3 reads TGTGCCAGCAGCTTTCAGGAGAACACTGAAGCTTTCTTT. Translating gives CASSFQENTEAFF.

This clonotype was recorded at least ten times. Here the CDR3 DNA reads TGTGCCAGCAGGATGCGCTCTGGGGCCAACGTCCTGACTTTC. Residues: CASRMRSGANVLTF. This chain links TRBV12-3 or TRBV12-4 with TRBJ2-6; D uncertain. V was shortened by 6 bases and J by 0 bases, with 6 bases between the two germline ends. The CDR3 is 14 amino acids.

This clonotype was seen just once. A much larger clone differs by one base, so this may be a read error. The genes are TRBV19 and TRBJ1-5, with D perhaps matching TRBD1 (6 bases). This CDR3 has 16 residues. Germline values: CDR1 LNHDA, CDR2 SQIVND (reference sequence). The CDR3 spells CACSIWTAYSNQPQHF. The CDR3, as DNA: TGTGCCTGTAGTATTTGGACAGCCTATAGCAATCAGCCCCAGCATTTT.

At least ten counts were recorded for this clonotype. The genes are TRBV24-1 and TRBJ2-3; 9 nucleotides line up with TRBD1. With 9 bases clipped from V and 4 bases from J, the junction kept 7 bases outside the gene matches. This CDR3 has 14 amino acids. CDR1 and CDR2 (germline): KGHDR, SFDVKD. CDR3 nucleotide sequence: TGTGCCACCGGGGAGGGACAGGGACCAGATACGCAGTATTTT. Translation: CATGEGQGPDTQYF.

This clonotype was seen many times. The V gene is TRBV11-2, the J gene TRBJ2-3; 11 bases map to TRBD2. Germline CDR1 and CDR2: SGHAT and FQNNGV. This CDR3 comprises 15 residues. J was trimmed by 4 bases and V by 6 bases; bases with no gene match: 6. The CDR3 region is CASSQQLAGADTQYF. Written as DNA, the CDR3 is TGTGCCAGCAGTCAGCAACTAGCGGGGGCAGATACGCAGTATTTT.

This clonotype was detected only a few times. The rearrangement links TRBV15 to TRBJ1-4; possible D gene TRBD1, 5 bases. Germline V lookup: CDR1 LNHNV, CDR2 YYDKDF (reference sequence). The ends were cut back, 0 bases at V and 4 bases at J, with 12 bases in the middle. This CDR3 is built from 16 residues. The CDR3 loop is CATSRETGRINEKLFF. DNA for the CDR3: TGTGCCACCAGCAGAGAGACGGGGCGCATTAATGAAAAACTGTTTTTT. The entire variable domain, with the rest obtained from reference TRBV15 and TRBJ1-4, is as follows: DAMVIQNPRYQVTQFGKPVTLSCSQTLNHNVMYWYQQKSSQAPKLLFHYYDKDFNNEADTPDNFQSRRPNTSFCFLDIRSPGLGDTAMYLCATSRETGRINEKLFFGSGTQLSVL.

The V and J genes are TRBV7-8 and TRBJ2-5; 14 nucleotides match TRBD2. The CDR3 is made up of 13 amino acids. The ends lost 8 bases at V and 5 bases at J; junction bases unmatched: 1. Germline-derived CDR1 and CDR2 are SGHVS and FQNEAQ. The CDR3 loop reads CASGTSGSETQYF. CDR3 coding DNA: TGTGCCAGCGGGACTAGCGGGAGTGAGACCCAGTACTTC.

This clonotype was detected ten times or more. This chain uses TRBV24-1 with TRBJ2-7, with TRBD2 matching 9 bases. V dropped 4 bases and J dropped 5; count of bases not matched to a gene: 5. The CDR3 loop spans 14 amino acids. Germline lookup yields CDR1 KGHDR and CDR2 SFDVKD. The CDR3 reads CATSDRTSVDEQYF. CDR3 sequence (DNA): TGTGCCACCAGTGACCGGACTAGCGTCGACGAGCAGTACTTC.

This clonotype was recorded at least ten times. CDR3 sequence: CASSHTDTQYF. In DNA form, the CDR3 reads TGTGCCAGCAGCCACACAGATACGCAGTATTTT. The rearrangement joins TRBV11-2 to TRBJ2-3; D gene ambiguous. V lost 5 bases and J lost 2, with 2 bases in between. Germline CDR1 SGHAT, CDR2 FQNNGV. The CDR3 has 11 amino acids.